This TCR beta chain was captured by sequencing in a study of blood T cell repertoires in COVID-19. Across the whole study: Samples came from the United States, Italy and Spain, spanning acute and convalescent COVID-19. T cells, B-cell-depleted T cells, or PBMCs supplied cDNA or gDNA.

This clone was seen a few times. The authors' processing: Using reference gene primer amplification, nucleated cell counts were estimated. Only in-frame clones appear in the TCRdb table, and some are missing; sequencing was by immunoSEQ multiplex PCR. V and J calls and clone size are as listed in that table; D and trimming were resolved from the DNA. Among some 260,000 clones listed, approximately 77% were seen once. The sequence derives from a woman aged 18-29 years with acute or convalescent COVID-19. The sequencing sample was made of peripheral blood.

The CDR3 sequence: CASSFGGTGSYGYTF. CDR3 DNA sequence: TGTGCCAGCAGCTTCGGGGGAACAGGATCGTATGGCTACACCTTC. The chain carries TRBV7-2 and TRBJ1-2; weak D call: TRBD1 (5 bases). Trimming removed 3 bases at V and 5 bases at J, with 16 bases between. Germline V gene data show CDR1 as SGHTA and CDR2 as FQGNSA. The CDR3 runs 15 residues.